Each of the 9 T cell receptor beta chains below was sequenced from the same sample in a study of shared clonotypes between healthy human individuals. Generated by immunoSEQ multiplex PCR, the TCRdb table keeps only in-frame clones and is missing some. Here the sample spans around 1.1 million clones, 78% being singletons. Sequencing was done on a sample of memory CD4+ T cells from PBMCs. Subset in this sample: CD45RA-negative fraction. The receptors here all came from a man between 18 and 29 years old in good health. Some clones in this sample may be carry-over from other donors' samples.

A single count supports this clone. Other nucleotide sequences from this sample produce the same CDR3. This rearrangement joins TRBV18 to TRBJ2-7, with unresolved D. CDR1 and CDR2 from the germline V gene are KGHSH and LQKENI. V gave up 3 bases and J gave up 4 bases, with 10 bases separating them. The CDR3 sequence is 13 residues long. The DNA of the CDR3 is TGTGCCAGCTCACCTAGGGATGGTTACGAGCAGTACTTC. Protein: CASSPRDGYEQYF.

Notes on this clone: At the DNA level, this CDR3 is encoded by other sequences in the same sample as well. The V call is TRBV18, the J call TRBJ2-7; tentative D call: TRBD1 (6 bases). Germline values: CDR1 KGHSH, CDR2 LQKENI. This CDR3 has 13 residues. The V and J ends lost 6 bases and 3 bases respectively, with 12 bases between them. CDR3 nucleotides: TGTGCCAGCTCGCCGGCACAGGGCTACGAGCAGTACTTC. Translation: CASSPAQGYEQYF.

This chain joins TRBV5-4 and TRBJ2-5, with 9 bases that match TRBD1. With 3 bases clipped from V and 5 bases from J, the junction kept 8 bases outside the gene matches. Germline CDR1 is SGHNT and CDR2 is YYREEE (reference sequence). The CDR3 covers 15 residues. CDR3 protein: CASSSSGTGRETQYF. The CDR3 DNA reads as TGTGCCAGCAGCTCGAGCGGGACAGGGCGGGAGACCCAGTACTTC.

On this clone: Additional DNA sequences in this sample encode the identical CDR3. This chain joins TRBV9 and TRBJ2-5; no firm D call. The CDR3 length is 13 residues. The V and J ends lost 0 bases and 1 base respectively, with 4 bases between them. The germline CDR1 and CDR2 sequences are SGDLS and YYNGEE. The CDR3, as DNA: TGTGCCAGCAGCGTAGCCCCCCAAGAGACCCAGTACTTC. This encodes CASSVAPQETQYF.

The gene calls are TRBV5-4 and TRBJ2-7, with 9 bases fitting TRBD2. The CDR3 totals 15 residues. Looked up from germline, CDR1 is SGHNT and CDR2 is YYREEE (reference sequence). V lost 3 bases to trimming and J lost 1 base; unmatched junction nucleotides: 5. CDR3 DNA: TGTGCCAGCAGCTCGATGGGACTAGCTTCCTACGAGCAGTACTTC. This encodes CASSSMGLASYEQYF. The full variable domain, with the rest looked up from reference TRBV5-4 and TRBJ2-7, is ETGVTQSPTHLIKTRGQQVTLRCSSQSGHNTVSWYQQALGQGPQFIFQYYREEENGRGNFPPRFSGLQFPNYSSELNVNALELDDSALYLCASSSMGLASYEQYFGPGTRLTVT.

For this clone: The sample has other DNA sequences that encode this CDR3 too. This sequence joins TRBV11-2 and TRBJ2-5, with D uncertain. This CDR3 is built from 13 residues. Per the germline V gene, CDR1 is SGHAT and CDR2 is FQNNGV. Between the trimmed V and J ends, which lost 3 bases and 2 bases, there was a span of 7 bases. The CDR3 loop is CASSLGGQETQYF. The CDR3 region has the DNA TGTGCCAGCAGCTTGGGTGGGCAAGAGACCCAGTACTTC.

The chain combines TRBV9 with TRBJ1-4; 7 positions match TRBD1. Losses at the gene ends were 4 bases for V and 7 bases for J; bases not matched to a gene: 7. Germline CDR1 and CDR2: SGDLS and YYNGEE. The CDR3 has 14 amino acids. CDR3 in amino acids: CASSPPGTAEKLFF. Here the CDR3 DNA reads TGTGCCAGCAGCCCCCCGGGGACAGCTGAAAAACTGTTTTTT.

V gene TRBV15 combines with J gene TRBJ2-3; possible D gene TRBD2, 5 bases. CDR3 length: 15 residues. CDR1 LNHNV and CDR2 YYDKDF come from the germline V gene (reference sequence). The V gene lost 0 bases and the J gene lost 0 bases, with 7 bases spanning the gap. The CDR3 DNA reads as TGTGCCACCAGCAGAGAGAGCGGAAGCACAGATACGCAGTATTTT. As protein: CATSRESGSTDTQYF. Complete variable domain (other parts from reference TRBV15 and TRBJ2-3): DAMVIQNPRYQVTQFGKPVTLSCSQTLNHNVMYWYQQKSSQAPKLLFHYYDKDFNNEADTPDNFQSRRPNTSFCFLDIRSPGLGDTAMYLCATSRESGSTDTQYFGPGTRLTVL.

The chain is built from TRBV11-3 and TRBJ2-4; D unclear. This CDR3 region has 15 residues. Germline CDR1 is SGHNT and CDR2 is YENEEA. V was trimmed by 6 bases and J by 5 bases, leaving 17 bases between them. The DNA of the CDR3 is TGTGCCAGCAGACCGACCTGGGCCTCCCAAAACATTCAGTACTTC. Protein sequence: CASRPTWASQNIQYF.